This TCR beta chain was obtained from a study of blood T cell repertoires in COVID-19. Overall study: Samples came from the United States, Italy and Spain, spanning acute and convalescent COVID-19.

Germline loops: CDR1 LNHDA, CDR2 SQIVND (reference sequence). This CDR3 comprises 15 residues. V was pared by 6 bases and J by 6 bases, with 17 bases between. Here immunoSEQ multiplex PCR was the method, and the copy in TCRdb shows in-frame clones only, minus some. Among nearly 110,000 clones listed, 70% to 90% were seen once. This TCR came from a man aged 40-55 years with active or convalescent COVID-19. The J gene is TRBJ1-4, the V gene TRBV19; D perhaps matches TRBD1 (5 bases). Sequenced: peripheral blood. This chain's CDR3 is CASSRQGITHEKLFF. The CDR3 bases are TGTGCCAGTAGCCGCCAGGGCATTACGCATGAAAAACTGTTTTTT.